This is a list of T cell receptor beta chains from one sample in a study of cytomegalovirus exposure and HLA in healthy donors. Sequenced by immunoSEQ multiplex PCR; TCRdb stores in-frame clones only, minus some. The sample holds tens of thousands of clones; about 95% are singletons and the top ten take 0.6% to 0.8%. Sequencing used PBMCs. These receptors all stem from a woman aged 18-29 years in good health and CMV-seronegative. Both conserved end residues are part of each CDR3. Fields, in order: V gene, J gene, clone size, D gene, CDR3 DNA, CDR3 protein. A D gene is named only where the DNA matches it firmly. A row's size may be missing; if present it is once, few, many or a size class.

v_call: TRBV9; j_call: TRBJ1-1; clone_size: NA; d_call: TRBD1; cdr3_nt: TGTGCCAGCAGCGTAGACAGGCAGGGGGCGCGGCCCGAAGCTTTCTTT; cdr3_aa: CASSVDRQGARPEAFF
v_call: TRBV6-4; j_call: TRBJ2-3; clone_size: NA; d_call: TRBD2; cdr3_nt: TGTGCCAGCAGCACAGTAGCGGGGGCCGGGGATACGCAGTATTTT; cdr3_aa: CASSTVAGAGDTQYF
v_call: TRBV7-9; j_call: TRBJ1-1; clone_size: NA; d_call: NA; cdr3_nt: TGTGCCAGCAGCTTAGTTCCGGGCCCCTACGGGGGGACTGAAGCTTTCTTT; cdr3_aa: CASSLVPGPYGGTEAFF
v_call: TRBV25-1; j_call: TRBJ2-3; clone_size: NA; d_call: NA; cdr3_nt: TGTGCCAGCAGTGAGGACAGATATCCCACAGATACGCAGTATTTT; cdr3_aa: CASSEDRYPTDTQYF
v_call: TRBV14; j_call: TRBJ2-1; clone_size: once; d_call: TRBD2; cdr3_nt: TGTGCCAGCAGCCGTGGGGGCGGGGGGGCCTACAATGAGCAGTTCTTC; cdr3_aa: CASSRGGGGAYNEQFF
v_call: TRBV7-2; j_call: TRBJ2-6; clone_size: NA; d_call: TRBD2; cdr3_nt: TGTGCCAGCAGCTTAGTAGCGGGGTTCTCTGGGGCCAACGTCCTGACTTTC; cdr3_aa: CASSLVAGFSGANVLTF
v_call: TRBV27; j_call: TRBJ1-5; clone_size: NA; d_call: TRBD1; cdr3_nt: TGTGCCAGCAGTCACGGACAGGGTGCTTCCAGGCCCCAGCATTTT; cdr3_aa: CASSHGQGASRPQHF
v_call: TRBV10-3; j_call: TRBJ1-2; clone_size: NA; d_call: NA; cdr3_nt: TGTGCCATCAGTGAACGGCAGGAGGGAGGCTACACCTTC; cdr3_aa: CAISERQEGGYTF
v_call: TRBV29-1; j_call: TRBJ1-2; clone_size: NA; d_call: NA; cdr3_nt: TGCAGCGTTGATCACAGTCGCAATTATGGCTACACCTTC; cdr3_aa: CSVDHSRNYGYTF
v_call: TRBV28; j_call: TRBJ2-1; clone_size: NA; d_call: NA; cdr3_nt: TGTGCCAGTCAGGGATACAATGAGCAGTTCTTC; cdr3_aa: CASQGYNEQFF
v_call: TRBV28; j_call: TRBJ2-7; clone_size: NA; d_call: TRBD1; cdr3_nt: TGTGCCAGCAGTTTTTTAGGGACAGGGGTCTACGAGCAGTACTTC; cdr3_aa: CASSFLGTGVYEQYF
v_call: TRBV5-6; j_call: TRBJ1-1; clone_size: NA; d_call: NA; cdr3_nt: TGTGCCAGCAGCTTGAGCCTAAAAAGACTAGGTGGGGCTTTCTTT; cdr3_aa: CASSLSLKRLGGAFF
v_call: TRBV21-1; j_call: TRBJ2-4; clone_size: NA; d_call: NA; cdr3_nt: TGTGCCAGCAGCAAAGCGCGAGGACACAAAGCGGGACTCCTAGCCAAAAACATTCAGTACTTC; cdr3_aa: CASSKARGHKAGLLAKNIQYF
v_call: TRBV4-3; j_call: TRBJ2-5; clone_size: NA; d_call: TRBD2; cdr3_nt: TGCGCCAGCAGCCAAGTTATAGCGGGGGGGCAAGAGACCCAGTACTTC; cdr3_aa: CASSQVIAGGQETQYF
v_call: TRBV9; j_call: TRBJ1-1; clone_size: NA; d_call: TRBD1; cdr3_nt: TGTGCCAGCAGCGGGTTTCCGGGACAGATGAACACTGAAGCTTTCTTT; cdr3_aa: CASSGFPGQMNTEAFF
v_call: TRBV6-5; j_call: TRBJ1-4; clone_size: NA; d_call: NA; cdr3_nt: TGTGCCAGCAGTCAACGACAGGAAAAACTGTTTTTT; cdr3_aa: CASSQRQEKLFF
v_call: TRBV6-6; j_call: TRBJ2-7; clone_size: NA; d_call: TRBD2; cdr3_nt: TGTGCCAGCAGGCTCGAGCGGGAGGGGCGCCCCTACGAGCAGTACTTC; cdr3_aa: CASRLEREGRPYEQYF
v_call: TRBV19; j_call: TRBJ2-7; clone_size: NA; d_call: TRBD1; cdr3_nt: TGTGCCAGTAGTATTAAAGGGACAGGGGAGCCCGAGCAGTACTTC; cdr3_aa: CASSIKGTGEPEQYF
v_call: TRBV5-5; j_call: TRBJ1-2; clone_size: NA; d_call: NA; cdr3_nt: TGTGCCAGCAGCCCAACGCCTCGCGGCCCCTATGGCTACACCTTC; cdr3_aa: CASSPTPRGPYGYTF
v_call: TRBV5-1; j_call: TRBJ2-7; clone_size: NA; d_call: TRBD2; cdr3_nt: TGCGCCAGCAGCCCGGACCTTAGCGGGGGGATAAACGAGCAGTACTTC; cdr3_aa: CASSPDLSGGINEQYF